Given below is one T cell receptor (beta chain) in context. The sample belongs to a study of blood T cell repertoires in COVID-19. Study-wide context: Acute-phase and convalescent COVID-19 samples originated in the United States, Italy and Spain. T cells, B-cell-depleted T cells, or PBMCs provided the cDNA or gDNA that served as material.

CDR3 length: 15 amino acids. Germline CDR1 and CDR2: WSHSY and SAAADI. V was pared by 5 bases and J by 0 bases, with 13 bases between. How the authors handled the data: Estimation of nucleated cell counts was performed using reference gene primer amplification. Clones were read by immunoSEQ multiplex PCR, and TCRdb kept only the in-frame ones, dropping some. V and J calls and clone size follow that table, whereas D and trimming were derived from the DNA. The data hold approximately 80,000 clones, with approximately 78% observed a single time. The genes are TRBV10-2 and TRBJ1-1; D unresolved. The specimen was peripheral blood. The sequence was collected from a human donor in a cohort sampled during active COVID-19. The CDR3 is CASSITEGMNTEAFF. In DNA, the CDR3 is TGCGCCAGCAGTATAACGGAGGGCATGAACACTGAAGCTTTCTTT.